This entry is about one T cell receptor beta chain. The antigen remains undetermined. One heparinised draw of blood, averaging about 120 mL, came from each donor. Reverse transcription of all isolated RNA meant that expressed TCRB transcripts were sequenced. The repertoire was sequenced with immunoSEQ multiplex PCR; TCRdb's copy has only in-frame clones and lacks some. Of more than 550,000 clones in the sample, around 15% are singletons; the top ten hold nearly 0.04%. The sample belongs to a study of beta chain features in type 1 diabetes. Overall study results and limits: People with Type 1 diabetes carried modestly yet significantly shorter TCRB CDR3s in all four CD4+ subsets.

This CDR3 comprises 14 residues. Germline CDR1 and CDR2: GTSNPN and SVGIG (reference sequence). Trimming removed 0 bases at V and 8 bases at J, with 16 bases between. Sequencing input: naive CD4+ T cells from blood. The receptor's source is a man between 18 and 29 years old with type 1 diabetes. V usage is TRBV30 and J usage is TRBJ2-5, with D perhaps TRBD2 (7 bases). The CDR3 nucleotides read TGTGCCTGGAGTGTACTCGGGGGGCCAACCACCCAGTACTTC. This encodes CAWSVLGGPTTQYF.